This T cell receptor beta chain derives from a study of T cell responses to AZD1222 COVID-19 vaccine. Looked up from germline, CDR1 is LNHNV and CDR2 is YYDKDF (reference sequence). V shed 0 bases and J shed 5 bases, with 11 bases lying between them. The CDR3 runs 15 residues. In regard to this clone: The target antigen is unknown.

Study results and limitations: The sample set comprised mostly white British donors with more females, and clonal diversity was possibly underestimated. Spike-specific TCR breadth and depth both grew after two AZD1222 doses.

Sequenced by immunoSEQ multiplex PCR; TCRdb stores in-frame clones only, minus some. This sample has 160,000 or so clones, with about 91% found just once. The sample here was peripheral blood, taken 28 days after the second AZD1222 dose. The chain couples TRBV15 to TRBJ1-5, with D perhaps TRBD1 (5 bases). This sequence was found in an adult who received the AZD1222 COVID-19 vaccine. In DNA, the CDR3 is TGTGCCACCAGCAGAGATTCCGGGGGAGATCAGCCCCAGCATTTT. Translated: CATSRDSGGDQPQHF.